One sample yielded the 2 T cell receptor beta chains listed below, sequenced in a study of CD8+ T cells in alopecia areata. cDNA serving as the sequencing template came from extracted, reverse transcribed RNA. Assay used: immunoSEQ multiplex PCR; TCRdb lists only in-frame clones, some missing. The sample comprises hundreds of thousands of clones, roughly 63% of which are singletons, and 0.93% rests with the top ten. Treatment here: oral pan-JAK inhibitor, 5-10 mg twice daily. Source: CD4+ T cells sorted from blood, taken around week 54, from a patient treated with tofacitinib. The origin of the receptors is a human donor with alopecia areata.

The chain recombines TRBV4-2 with TRBJ2-6; D not resolved. The CDR3 is 15 amino acids. Trimming took off 4 bases at V and 0 bases at J, with 7 bases between the two ends. The germline V gene encodes CDR1 LGHNA and CDR2 YNFKEQ. CDR3 in amino acids: CASSRTGSGANVLTF. The CDR3, as DNA: TGTGCCAGCAGCCGGACGGGCTCTGGGGCCAACGTCCTGACTTTC.

The V and J genes are TRBV5-4 and TRBJ2-3; tentatively, D is TRBD1 or TRBD2 (5 bases each). Trimming removed 4 bases at V and 4 bases at J, with 10 bases between. Germline loops: CDR1 SGHNT, CDR2 YYREEE (reference sequence). The CDR3 is 13 residues long. CDR3 region: CASSRDLPDTQYF. CDR3 DNA sequence: TGTGCCAGCAGCCGGGACCTCCCAGATACGCAGTATTTT.